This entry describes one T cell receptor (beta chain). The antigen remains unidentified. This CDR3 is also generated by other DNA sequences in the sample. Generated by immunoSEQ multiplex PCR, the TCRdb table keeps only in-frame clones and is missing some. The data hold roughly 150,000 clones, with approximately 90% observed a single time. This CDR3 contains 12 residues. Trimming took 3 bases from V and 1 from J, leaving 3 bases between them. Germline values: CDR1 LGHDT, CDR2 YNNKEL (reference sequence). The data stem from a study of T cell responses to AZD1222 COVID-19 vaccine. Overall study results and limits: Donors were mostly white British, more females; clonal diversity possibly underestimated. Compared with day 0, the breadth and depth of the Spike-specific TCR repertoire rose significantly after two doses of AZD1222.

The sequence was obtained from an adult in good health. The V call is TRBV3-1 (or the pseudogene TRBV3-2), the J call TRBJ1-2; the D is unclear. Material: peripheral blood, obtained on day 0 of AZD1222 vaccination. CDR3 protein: CASSQVNYGYTF. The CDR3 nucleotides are TGTGCCAGCAGCCAGGTTAACTATGGCTACACCTTC.